This entry features one T cell receptor beta chain sequence. Its antigen remains unidentified. Base-call qualities are not available, and no considerably larger clone is one nucleotide away. CDR1 SGDLS and CDR2 YYNGEE are derived from the germline V gene. The trim is 2 bases for V and 9 bases for J, with a gap of 15 bases between the germline ends. Its CDR3 holds 14 amino acids, cysteine through phenylalanine. Solely the CDR3 DNA is kept, with 42 bases framed from the first base. Whole blood was collected in K2EDTA tubes by collaborating institutions according to the institutions' own protocols. For TCRbeta analysis, collaborator samples were shipped as frozen whole blood, as isolated PBMCs, or as DNA extracted from either sample type. The data derive from a study of blood T cell repertoires in COVID-19 (dated by TCRdb to 2020 to 2021). With regard to the full study: Samples from collaborators originated in the United States, Italy and Spain and spanned both the acute and convalescent phases of COVID-19. The material from the prospective study consisted of cDNA or gDNA derived from T cells, B-cell-depleted T cells, or PBMCs. The dataset comprised deeply sampled blood TCRbeta repertoires from subjects exposed to, actively infected with, or recovered from COVID-19. A freely available public database, intended as a resource for researchers studying the immune response to SARS-CoV-2, is where the repertoires were released. Samples were obtained from the ongoing ImmuneRACE study (first 160 participants) and from roughly 1,300 subjects provided by 6 global collaborators. Sample metadata almost always included a de-identified subject ID, COVID-19 status, age in years and sex. Where available, HLA class I and class II types were obtained from metadata supplied by the sample provider rather than from assay-based typing.

The study at large found these results: The quantity of clinical and demographic metadata differed by source and by participant and was supplied without curation.

TCRbeta CDR3 regions were amplified from genomic DNA using the immunoSEQ Assay, a bias-controlled multiplex PCR. The original pipeline was this. Nucleated cell counts per sample were estimated from amplification of reference gene primers within the assay. To quantify the absolute abundance of each unique TCRbeta CDR3 rearrangement, sequence reads were collapsed and filtered. For each sample, productive Simpson clonality was calculated as the square root of Simpson's diversity index across productive rearrangements. TCRdb re-hosts the immuneACCESS table, in-frame sequences only. Its copies lack some clones; in the studies checked, an unresolved V gene accounts for under half of them, and the cause for the rest is not known. For V, J and clone size, that table is used; D and trimming come from the DNA. Recorded for this sample are about 110,000 clones; about 90% of them occurred a single time. The ten largest clones represent roughly 5% of the sample.

Sequencing was performed on peripheral blood. Here the chain combines TRBV9 and TRBJ2-1; the D gene is possibly TRBD1, with 5 bases matching. The clonotype originates from a human donor in a cohort sampled during active COVID-19. The DNA sequence is as follows: TGTGCCAGCAGCGTCGCTCCACAGGTGCCTGAGCAGTTCTTC. This is translated as CASSVAPQVPEQFF.